This TCR beta chain was recovered during a study of blood T cell repertoires in COVID-19. Turning to the study itself: Whether acute or convalescent, the COVID-19 samples came from the United States, Italy and Spain. In each case, the material was cDNA or gDNA derived from T cells, B-cell-depleted T cells, or PBMCs.

Germline loops: CDR1 MNHEY, CDR2 SMNVEV (reference sequence). V was cut by 6 bases and J by 4 bases, with 22 bases left in between. The CDR3 has 17 amino acids. TCRdb's copy holds only in-frame clones and misses some; the assay was immunoSEQ multiplex PCR. The table shows tens of thousands of clones, with 90% occurring only once. This clonotype was obtained from a woman aged 45-65 years in a cohort sampled during active COVID-19. The rearrangement uses TRBV27 and TRBJ2-4; D is perhaps TRBD2 (5 bases). Specimen: peripheral blood. The CDR3 DNA follows: TGTGCCAGCAGCCAAACCCCGGACCACCGGGGAAAAAACATTCAGTACTTC. This sequence encodes CASSQTPDHRGKNIQYF.